This entry lists 27 T cell receptor beta chains sequenced from one sample in a study of shared clonotypes between healthy human individuals. Produced via immunoSEQ multiplex PCR; TCRdb's table is partial and in-frame only. The data contain some 89,000 clones, roughly two thirds of them seen just once; the ten biggest clones take up roughly 43%. Sequencing was performed on memory CD8+ T cells sorted from blood. Subset given: CD45RO+ cells pooled with CCR7-negative TemRA cells. These receptors all stem from a man aged 30 to 39 in good health.

The chain combines TRBV15 with TRBJ2-1, with D maybe TRBD2 (5 bases). The CDR3 is 17 amino acids. V was trimmed by 1 base and J by 0 bases, leaving 13 bases between them. Germline-derived CDR1 and CDR2 are LNHNV and YYDKDF (reference sequence). CDR3 in DNA: TGTGCCACCAGCAGAGTCCCAGCGGAGAGCTCCTACAATGAGCAGTTCTTC. The encoded protein is CATSRVPAESSYNEQFF. The variable domain in full, with the rest retrieved from reference TRBV15 and TRBJ2-1, is DAMVIQNPRYQVTQFGKPVTLSCSQTLNHNVMYWYQQKSSQAPKLLFHYYDKDFNNEADTPDNFQSRRPNTSFCFLDIRSPGLGDTAMYLCATSRVPAESSYNEQFFGPGTRLTVL.

This chain connects TRBV10-3 to TRBJ2-2; D is unclear. The germline gives CDR1 ENHRY, CDR2 SYGVKD. V lost 3 bases and J lost 2, with 7 bases in between. The CDR3 has 14 residues. CDR3 DNA sequence: TGTGCCATCAGTGATGGCACCAACACCGGGGAGCTGTTTTTT. This codes for CAISDGTNTGELFF.

This clone was seen a few times. As DNA, the CDR3 is TGTGCCAGCAGAGCCGGGACAGACCTTAGAATTAACAAGGAGCAGTACTTC. Encoded protein: CASRAGTDLRINKEQYF. This chain links TRBV27 with TRBJ2-7; 7 bases match TRBD1. CDR3 size: 17 residues. The trim removed 6 bases at V and 7 bases at J, leaving 21 bases unmatched. CDR1 is MNHEY, CDR2 SMNVEV, per germline (reference sequence).

The V call is TRBV29-1, the J call TRBJ2-1; 14 nucleotides line up with TRBD2. J lost 8 bases, V lost 6 bases, and 3 bases had no gene match. The germline gives CDR1 SQVTM, CDR2 ANQGSEA. This CDR3 region has 13 residues. The CDR3 loop reads CSVWGLAGDEQFF. The CDR3 nucleotides are TGCAGCGTGTGGGGACTAGCGGGAGATGAGCAGTTCTTC.

This clone was detected a few times. The chain recombines TRBV4-3 with TRBJ1-1; no clear D. The CDR3 runs 16 residues. Trimming removed 0 bases at V and 1 base at J, with 12 bases between. Germline V gene lookup returns CDR1 LGHNA and CDR2 YSLEER. The CDR3 here is CASSQDEAFGNTEAFF. Here the CDR3 DNA reads TGCGCCAGCAGCCAAGATGAGGCCTTCGGGAACACTGAAGCTTTCTTT.

The sample holds many counts of this clone. This sequence joins TRBV7-9 and TRBJ2-5, with 7 bases identical to TRBD2. V was pared by 4 bases and J by 0 bases, with 8 bases of the junction left unmatched. The CDR3 sequence is 16 residues long. Germline lookup yields CDR1 SEHNR and CDR2 FQNEAQ (reference sequence). CDR3 residues: CASSSESGVYQETQYF. The CDR3 DNA reads as TGTGCCAGCAGCTCTGAAAGCGGGGTTTACCAAGAGACCCAGTACTTC.

This clone has only one observation. This chain joins TRBV2 and TRBJ1-5; possibly TRBD1 for D (6 bases). CDR3 length equals 15 residues. V was clipped by 1 base and J by 2 bases, with 9 bases between them. CDR1 is SNHLY, CDR2 FYNNEI, per germline. The CDR3 region is CASSEERGGNQPQHF. Here the CDR3 DNA reads TGTGCCAGCAGTGAAGAGAGGGGGGGCAATCAGCCCCAGCATTTT.

This clone was counted a few times. CDR3: CASSSSGYEQYF. The CDR3 nucleotides are TGCGCCAGCAGTAGTAGCGGCTACGAGCAGTACTTC. The rearrangement links TRBV10-2 to TRBJ2-7; a weak D match, TRBD2 (6 bases). Between the trimmed V and J ends, which lost 5 bases and 3 bases, there was a span of 8 bases. The CDR3 runs 12 residues. The V gene's germline CDR1 is WSHSY and CDR2 SAAADI.

The chain carries TRBV28 and TRBJ2-3; 13 nucleotides agree with TRBD2. Germline-derived CDR1 and CDR2 are MDHEN and SYDVKM. J lost 6 bases, V lost 2 bases, and 8 bases had no gene match. The CDR3 sequence is 17 residues long. CDR3 in amino acids: CASSLGLAGAVGDTQYF. The CDR3 coding sequence is TGTGCCAGCAGTTTAGGACTAGCGGGAGCGGTTGGCGATACGCAGTATTTT.

The chain couples TRBV4-1 to TRBJ1-1; D is possibly TRBD1 (5 bases). The CDR3 covers 16 residues. Germline V gene lookup returns CDR1 MGHRA and CDR2 YSYEKL. The germline V and J ends were trimmed by 0 bases and 1 base, with 12 bases remaining between them. CDR3 in DNA: TGCGCCAGCAGCCAAGATTTCGGACACCCGAACACTGAAGCTTTCTTT. Its protein product is CASSQDFGHPNTEAFF.

V gene TRBV4-3 combines with J gene TRBJ2-1; 8 bases agree with TRBD2. The CDR3 has 17 residues. Trimming took 0 bases from V and 2 from J; bases not matched to a gene: 6. The germline gives CDR1 LGHNA, CDR2 YSLEER. The CDR3 nucleotides are TGCGCCAGCAGCCAAGAAAGCGGGAGAAGGGCCTACAATGAGCAGTTCTTC. This encodes CASSQESGRRAYNEQFF.

With regard to this clone: Other DNA sequences in the sample encode the same CDR3. The chain carries TRBV29-1 and TRBJ1-1; D call uncertain. This CDR3 has 12 amino acids. Germline V lookup: CDR1 SQVTM, CDR2 ANQGSEA. The V end was cut by 6 bases, the J end by 1 base, with 9 bases between. The CDR3 reads CSVKPGNTEAFF. In DNA form, the CDR3 reads TGCAGCGTCAAACCGGGGAACACTGAAGCTTTCTTT. The full variable domain, in which reference TRBV29-1 and TRBJ1-1 provide the parts outside the CDR3, is SAVISQKPSRDICQRGTSLTIQCQVDSQVTMMFWYRQQPGQSLTLIATANQGSEATYESGFVIDKFPISRPNLTFSTLTVSNMSPEDSSIYLCSVKPGNTEAFFGQGTRLTVV.

This rearrangement joins TRBV7-8 to TRBJ2-2, with TRBD1 identical over 11 bases. The CDR3 extends over 15 amino acids. The germline CDR1 and CDR2 sequences are SGHVS and FQNEAQ. J was trimmed by 6 bases and V by 5 bases; bases with no gene match: 5. In nucleotides, the CDR3 is TGTGCCAGCAGCCCGGACAGGGGGCAAGCCGGGGAGCTGTTTTTT. It is translated as CASSPDRGQAGELFF.

Comment on this clone: A read error may account for a junction end that differs from germline. The chain recombines TRBV5-1 with TRBJ2-3, with 7 bases lining up with TRBD2. The CDR3 contains 17 residues. CDR1 SGHRS and CDR2 YFSETQ come from the germline V gene. The CDR3 region has the DNA TGCGCCAGCAGCCCCGATGGGCTAGCGGCCCGCACGGATACGCAGTATTTT. As protein: CASSPDGLAARTDTQYF.

The rearrangement links TRBV5-6 to TRBJ1-2; D call uncertain. This CDR3 has 15 amino acids. Germline V gives CDR1 SGHDT, CDR2 YYEEEE. V was cut by 4 bases and J by 3 bases, with 16 bases left in between. CDR3 in amino acids: CASSVVVSPDYGYTF. DNA of the CDR3: TGTGCCAGCAGCGTGGTCGTCAGCCCCGACTATGGCTACACCTTC.

This clone showed up just a few times. The J gene is TRBJ2-1, the V gene TRBV10-2, with D unresolved. V gave up 3 bases and J gave up 5 bases, with 5 bases separating them. This CDR3 has 12 residues. Looked up from germline, CDR1 is WSHSY and CDR2 is SAAADI. The CDR3 loop is CASSDFDNEQFF. Written as DNA, the CDR3 is TGCGCCAGCAGTGACTTTGACAATGAGCAGTTCTTC.

The gene calls are TRBV28 and TRBJ2-5, with unresolved D. The CDR3 covers 12 residues. The V and J ends lost 8 bases and 9 bases respectively, with 16 bases between them. Germline values: CDR1 MDHEN, CDR2 SYDVKM. This CDR3 reads CASRTPLLAQYF. The CDR3 DNA is TGTGCCAGCCGGACCCCGCTGCTGGCCCAGTACTTC.

The rearrangement uses TRBV11-1 and TRBJ2-3, with D possibly matching TRBD1 (5 bases). CDR3 size: 14 residues. The germline V and J ends were trimmed by 2 bases and 4 bases, with 10 bases remaining between them. Germline CDR1 reads SGHAT; CDR2 reads FQDESV (reference sequence). This CDR3 reads CASSLNRLADTQYF. The CDR3 nucleotides read TGTGCCAGCAGCTTAAACAGGTTGGCAGATACGCAGTATTTT.

This chain's CDR3 is CASRGQGESYEQYF. CDR3 in DNA: TGTGCCAGCAGGGGACAGGGGGAGTCCTACGAGCAGTACTTC. The chain carries TRBV6-1 and TRBJ2-7, with 11 bases fitting TRBD1. The J segment lost 1 base and the V segment lost 6 bases, leaving 2 bases of the junction unmatched. The CDR3 is 14 residues long. Per germline, CDR1 MNHNS and CDR2 SASEGT.

The rearrangement joins TRBV5-5 to TRBJ2-7, with D tentatively TRBD2 (7 bases). The V gene's germline CDR1 is SGHKS and CDR2 YYEKEE (reference sequence). The ends were cut back, 3 bases at V and 0 bases at J, with 13 bases in the middle. The CDR3 has 15 amino acids. CDR3 DNA: TGTGCCAGCAGCTGGGGAGGGGGGAGCTCCTACGAGCAGTACTTC. Protein product: CASSWGGGSSYEQYF.

This clone occurred once. This chain connects TRBV15 to TRBJ2-3, with D hard to call. CDR1 is LNHNV, CDR2 YYDKDF, per germline (reference sequence). CDR3 size: 15 residues. Trimming took 0 bases from V and 2 from J, leaving 9 bases between them. The CDR3: CATSREGQPTDTQYF. CDR3 in DNA: TGTGCCACCAGCAGAGAAGGGCAGCCCACAGATACGCAGTATTTT.

Only one count was recorded for this clone. DNA for the CDR3: TGTGCCAGCAGCCCGACGAGAGGGAGCAATGAGCAGTTCTTC. This sequence encodes CASSPTRGSNEQFF. V gene TRBV7-9 combines with J gene TRBJ2-1; tentative D call: TRBD2 (5 bases). Per the germline V gene, CDR1 is SEHNR and CDR2 is FQNEAQ (reference sequence). V was trimmed by 5 bases and J by 6 bases, leaving 14 bases between them. CDR3 length: 14 amino acids.

The chain carries TRBV27 and TRBJ2-7; possible D gene TRBD1, 5 bases. From germline, CDR1 is MNHEY and CDR2 SMNVEV (reference sequence). The CDR3 contains 14 residues. The germline V and J ends were trimmed by 8 bases and 3 bases, with 17 bases remaining between them. CDR3 amino acids: CASSVMQQGYEQYF. The CDR3 region has the DNA TGTGCCAGCTCTGTCATGCAGCAGGGCTACGAGCAGTACTTC.

This clone was recorded only once. The rearrangement links TRBV18 to TRBJ2-7, with D possibly being TRBD2 (7 bases). The V end was cut by 4 bases, the J end by 13 bases, with 17 bases between. Germline V gene sequence: CDR1 KGHSH, CDR2 LQKENI. The CDR3 length is 12 residues. The CDR3 nucleotides read TGTGCCAGCTCACTTCGACAGGCGGGGGTTTACTTC. Its protein product is CASSLRQAGVYF. The full variable domain, its missing parts supplied by reference TRBV18 and TRBJ2-7, is NAGVMQNPRHLVRRRGQEARLRCSPMKGHSHVYWYRQLPEEGLKFMVYLQKENIIDESGMPKERFSAEFPKEGPSILRIQQVVRGDSAAYFCASSLRQAGVYFGPGTRLTVT.

The chain combines TRBV2 with TRBJ2-7; 7 bases are shared with TRBD1. The germline gives CDR1 SNHLY, CDR2 FYNNEI. The V segment lost 6 bases and the J segment 3 bases; nucleotides outside the gene matches: 8. The CDR3 loop spans 14 amino acids. The CDR3 spells CASSNRGSGYEQYF. The CDR3 nucleotides are TGTGCCAGCAGCAACAGGGGATCGGGCTACGAGCAGTACTTC.

The V gene is TRBV14, the J gene TRBJ1-1; D not certain. The CDR3 sequence is 16 residues long. V lost 0 bases to trimming and J lost 0 bases, with 11 bases between them. In germline, CDR1 is SGHDN, CDR2 FVKESK. The DNA for the CDR3 is TGTGCCAGCAGCCAAGATCTAGGGCCCTTGAACACTGAAGCTTTCTTT. Its protein product is CASSQDLGPLNTEAFF. Based on the CDR3 plus reference TRBV14 and TRBJ1-1, the full variable domain is EAGVTQFPSHSVIEKGQTVTLRCDPISGHDNLYWYRRVMGKEIKFLLHFVKESKQDESGMPNNRFLAERTGGTYSTLKVQPAELEDSGVYFCASSQDLGPLNTEAFFGQGTRLTVV.

In its sample, this clone was seen a few times. The rearrangement joins TRBV2 to TRBJ2-3; 8 nucleotides match TRBD1. The CDR3 totals 18 residues. Germline V CDR1 and CDR2: SNHLY, FYNNEI. J lost 0 bases, V lost 6 bases, and 14 bases had no gene match. CDR3 region: CASSRDRGRSSSTDTQYF. DNA of the CDR3: TGTGCCAGCAGCCGTGACAGGGGACGGTCCTCTAGCACAGATACGCAGTATTTT.